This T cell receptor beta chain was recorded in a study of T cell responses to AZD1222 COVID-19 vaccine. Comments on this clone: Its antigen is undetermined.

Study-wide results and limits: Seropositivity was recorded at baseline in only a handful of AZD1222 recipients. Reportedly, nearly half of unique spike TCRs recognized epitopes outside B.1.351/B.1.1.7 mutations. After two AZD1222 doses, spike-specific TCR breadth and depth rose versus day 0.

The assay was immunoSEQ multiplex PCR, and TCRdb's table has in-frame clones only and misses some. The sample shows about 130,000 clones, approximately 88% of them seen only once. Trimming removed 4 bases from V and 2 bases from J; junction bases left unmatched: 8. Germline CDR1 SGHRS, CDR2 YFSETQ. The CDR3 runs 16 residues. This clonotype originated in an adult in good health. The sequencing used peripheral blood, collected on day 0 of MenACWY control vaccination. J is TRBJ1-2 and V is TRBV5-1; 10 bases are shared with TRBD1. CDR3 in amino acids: CASSRTGTGANYGYTF. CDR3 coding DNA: TGCGCCAGCAGCCGGACCGGGACAGGGGCCAACTATGGCTACACCTTC.